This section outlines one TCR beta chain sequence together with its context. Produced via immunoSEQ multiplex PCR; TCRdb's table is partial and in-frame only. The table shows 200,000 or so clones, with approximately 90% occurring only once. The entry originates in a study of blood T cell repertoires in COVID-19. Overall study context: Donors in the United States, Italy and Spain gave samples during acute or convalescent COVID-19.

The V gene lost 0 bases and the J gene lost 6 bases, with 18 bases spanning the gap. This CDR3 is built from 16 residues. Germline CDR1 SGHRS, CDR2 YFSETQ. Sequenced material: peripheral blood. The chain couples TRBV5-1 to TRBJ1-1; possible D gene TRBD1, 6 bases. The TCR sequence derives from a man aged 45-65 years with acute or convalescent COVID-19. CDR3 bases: TGCGCCAGCAGCTTGGGTCCGGCAGGGGAAACGTCTGAAGCTTTCTTT. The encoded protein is CASSLGPAGETSEAFF.